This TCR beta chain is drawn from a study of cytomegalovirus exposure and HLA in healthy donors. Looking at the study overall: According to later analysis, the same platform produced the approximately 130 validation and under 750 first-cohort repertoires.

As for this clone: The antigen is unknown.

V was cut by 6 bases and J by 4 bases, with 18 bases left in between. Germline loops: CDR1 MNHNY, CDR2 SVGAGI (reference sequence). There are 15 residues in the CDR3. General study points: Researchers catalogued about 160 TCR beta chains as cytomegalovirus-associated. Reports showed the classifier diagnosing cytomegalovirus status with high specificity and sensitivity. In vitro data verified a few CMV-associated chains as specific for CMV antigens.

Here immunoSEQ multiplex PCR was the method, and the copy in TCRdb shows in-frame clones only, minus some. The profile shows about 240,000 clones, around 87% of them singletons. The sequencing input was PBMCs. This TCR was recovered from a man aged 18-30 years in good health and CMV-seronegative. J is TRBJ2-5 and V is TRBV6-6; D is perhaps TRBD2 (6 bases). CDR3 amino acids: CASSQITWGGETQYF. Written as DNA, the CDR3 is TGTGCCAGCAGCCAAATAACTTGGGGAGGAGAGACCCAGTACTTC.